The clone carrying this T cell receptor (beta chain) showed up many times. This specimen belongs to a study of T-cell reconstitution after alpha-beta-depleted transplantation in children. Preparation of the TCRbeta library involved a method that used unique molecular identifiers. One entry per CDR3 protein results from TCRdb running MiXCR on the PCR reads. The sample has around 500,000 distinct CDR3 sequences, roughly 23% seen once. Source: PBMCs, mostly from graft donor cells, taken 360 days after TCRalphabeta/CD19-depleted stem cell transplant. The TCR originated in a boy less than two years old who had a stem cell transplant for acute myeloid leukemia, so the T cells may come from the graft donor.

This chain's CDR3 is CASSWPDTSGGNTGELFF. DNA for the CDR3: TGTGCCAGCAGCTGGCCTGACACTAGCGGGGGGAACACCGGGGAGCTGTTTTTT. The chain couples TRBV7-8 to TRBJ2-2; TRBD2 aligns across 11 bases. This CDR3 comprises 18 residues. Germline loops: CDR1 SGHVS, CDR2 FQNEAQ. V was pared by 4 bases and J by 1 base, with 8 bases of the junction left unmatched.